Each of the 8 T cell receptor beta chains below was sequenced from the same sample in a study of a mutant IDH1 vaccine in newly diagnosed glioma. Documented time point: week 23, last vaccination. Every vaccination contained 300 ug of the mutant IDH1 20-mer peptide and was paired with topical imiquimod. These receptors have no identified antigens. Some clones are missing from TCRdb's copy, which holds only in-frame ones; the method was immunoSEQ multiplex PCR. The sample contains tens of thousands of clones, roughly 79% of which appear only once. This sample comprised PBMCs, obtained from a glioma patient whose treatment included an IDH1 peptide vaccine. These receptor sequences come from a middle-aged man with glioma.

The chain joins TRBV29-1 to TRBJ1-1; 8 bases are a match to TRBD1. This CDR3 contains 13 residues. J gave up 7 bases and V 6 bases, and 10 bases lay outside the gene matches. Germline values: CDR1 SQVTM, CDR2 ANQGSEA. The CDR3 nucleotides read TGCAGCGTGGGTTCCGGGACAGGTTTTGAAGCTTTCTTT. Translating gives CSVGSGTGFEAFF.

This CDR3 reads CASSSRGLGFSICNQPQHF. The CDR3 coding sequence is TGCGCCAGCAGCTCCCGAGGGCTCGGGTTCAGTATTTGCAATCAGCCCCAGCATTTT. J is TRBJ1-5 and V is TRBV5-1; D gene ambiguous. Germline lookup yields CDR1 SGHRS and CDR2 YFSETQ. This CDR3 comprises 19 residues. V dropped 3 bases and J dropped 2 bases, with 24 bases sitting between them.

V is TRBV7-3 and J is TRBJ2-1; D remains ambiguous. Germline CDR1 reads SGHTA; CDR2 reads FQGTGA. The CDR3 consists of 13 residues. The germline V and J ends were trimmed by 0 bases and 6 bases, with 6 bases remaining between them. CDR3 nucleotide sequence: TGTGCCAGCAGCTTAACTAGCCTCAATGAGCAGTTCTTC. Protein sequence: CASSLTSLNEQFF.

V gene TRBV30 combines with J gene TRBJ2-5, with D perhaps given as TRBD1 or TRBD2 (5 bases each). CDR3 size: 13 residues. Germline assignment: CDR1 GTSNPN and CDR2 SVGIG (reference sequence). Trimming took off 1 base at V and 5 bases at J, with 11 bases between the two ends. The CDR3 spells CAWSGGISETQYF. The CDR3 DNA reads as TGTGCCTGGAGTGGGGGGATAAGCGAGACCCAGTACTTC.

The gene calls are TRBV5-1 and TRBJ2-7, with D possibly matching TRBD2 (6 bases). This CDR3 region has 15 residues. The germline V gene has CDR1 SGHRS and CDR2 YFSETQ. Trimming cost V 0 bases and J 2 bases, with 12 bases left between them. This CDR3 reads CASSLALASTYEQYF. The CDR3 DNA sequence: TGCGCCAGCAGCTTGGCACTAGCCTCCACCTACGAGCAGTACTTC. Complete variable domain (other parts from reference TRBV5-1 and TRBJ2-7): KAGVTQTPRYLIKTRGQQVTLSCSPISGHRSVSWYQQTPGQGLQFLFEYFSETQRNKGNFPGRFSGRQFSNSRSEMNVSTLELGDSALYLCASSLALASTYEQYFGPGTRLTVT.

CDR3 sequence (DNA): TGTGCCAGCAGTTATTCAGGGGGCCAGGGCTACACCTTC. It translates to CASSYSGGQGYTF. This rearrangement joins TRBV6-6 to TRBJ1-2; 8 nucleotides agree with TRBD1. CDR1 and CDR2 from the germline V gene are MNHNY and SVGAGI (reference sequence). The J segment lost 8 bases and the V segment lost 3 bases, leaving 5 bases of the junction unmatched. CDR3 length: 13 residues.

This clone was observed a handful of times. This chain joins TRBV21-1 and TRBJ2-5; TRBD2, as called in the table, went unchecked against the DNA. TRBV21-1 is termed a pseudogene. The CDR3 has 16 residues. The CDR3 spells CASSKRTPGKEETQYF. The CDR3 DNA reads TGTGCCAGCAGCAAAAGGACTCCGGGCAAGGAAGAGACCCAGTACTTC.

This clone was seen more than once but under ten times. The chain carries TRBV7-2 and TRBJ1-3; TRBD1 is a possible D gene (6 bases). Germline V CDR1 and CDR2: SGHTA, FQGNSA. The CDR3 is 18 residues long. Trimming cost V 2 bases and J 0 bases, with 17 bases left between them. The CDR3 sequence: CASSLWGGRPLSGNTIYF. The CDR3, as DNA: TGTGCCAGCAGCTTATGGGGGGGCAGACCTCTCTCTGGAAACACCATATATTTT.